This TCR beta chain is drawn from a study of T cell responses to AZD1222 COVID-19 vaccine. The table came from immunoSEQ multiplex PCR; TCRdb's copy has only in-frame clones and leaves some out. The sample shows over 60,000 clones, around 79% of them seen only once. From germline, CDR1 is SGHRS and CDR2 YFSETQ. J gave up 3 bases and V 4 bases, and 14 bases lay outside the gene matches. The CDR3 is made up of 17 amino acids. The sample consisted of peripheral blood, taken on day 0 of MenACWY control vaccination. The chain carries TRBV5-1 and TRBJ2-7; 9 bases are shared with TRBD1. The receptor comes from an adult in good health. As DNA, the CDR3 is TGCGCCAGCAGCCTAGAGGCTTCCGGGACAGGGTACTACGAGCAGTACTTC. This encodes CASSLEASGTGYYEQYF. The full variable domain, in which reference TRBV5-1 and TRBJ2-7 provide the parts outside the CDR3, is KAGVTQTPRYLIKTRGQQVTLSCSPISGHRSVSWYQQTPGQGLQFLFEYFSETQRNKGNFPGRFSGRQFSNSRSEMNVSTLELGDSALYLCASSLEASGTGYYEQYFGPGTRLTVT.